These 27 T cell receptor beta chains were all obtained from the same sample, sequenced in a study of tumor-infiltrating lymphocytes in oesophageal squamous cell carcinoma (dated by TCRdb to about 2016). Library construction relied on PCR. Sequencing took place on an Illumina HiSeq 2000. TCRdb redid the processing of the public reads, applying fastp at Q25 and MiXCR, and retained in-frame beta chains. Rows merge per CDR3 protein into single entries with the most common DNA and genes. The sample table shows tens of thousands of distinct CDR3 sequences, and roughly a third are seen once. About 18% of the sample is held by the ten biggest clonotypes. The source material was esophageal tumor tissue. These receptors were collected from a female donor with esophageal squamous cell carcinoma.

In regard to this clonotype: At one boundary the junction diverges from the germline segment, which might be a read error. This chain uses TRBV7-6 with TRBJ1-6; D not resolved. Germline V gene sequence: CDR1 SGHVS, CDR2 FNYEAQ. The CDR3 loop spans 15 amino acids. CDR3 loop: CASSSQNGPFSGQYF. The CDR3 DNA follows: TGTGCCAGCAGCTCACAAAATGGGCCCTTCTCCGGGCAGTACTTT.

The rearrangement links TRBV19 to TRBJ2-7, with D unresolved. The DNA end lines up better with TRBJ2-4; the J call may be wrong. The CDR3 length is 17 residues. Germline lookup yields CDR1 LNHDA and CDR2 SQIVND (reference sequence). CDR3 nucleotide sequence: TGTGCCAGTAGTATAAGTTCTCTTGGGCTCTCCAAAAACATTCAGTACTTC. This translates into CASSISSLGLSKNIQYF.

This clonotype occurred a few times. The chain combines TRBV9 with TRBJ1-2, with D uncertain. The last part of the DNA fits TRBJ2-1 better; the J call may be wrong. Looked up from germline, CDR1 is SGDLS and CDR2 is YYNGEE. The CDR3 is 14 amino acids. CDR3 residues: CASSVAAVDVEQFF. The CDR3 DNA reads as TGTGCCAGCAGCGTAGCCGCCGTGGATGTTGAGCAGTTCTTC.

With regard to this clonotype: This is likely a read error, given that the CDR3 carries no conserved phenylalanine or tryptophan at its end. The DNA is left out, because the CDR3 cannot be placed on it with certainty; the CDR3 is given as TCRdb lists it. The chain uses TRBV5-6 and TRBJ2-3; the DNA was not used to check the table's D call, TRBD1. The CDR3 has 17 residues if both end residues are counted. Per germline, CDR1 SGHDT and CDR2 YYEEEE. This chain's CDR3 is CASSLGPPGKETQYFGP.

As regards this clonotype: Compared with germline, one end of the junction differs, possibly owing to a read error. This chain joins TRBV7-3 and TRBJ1-6, with D tentatively TRBD1 (6 bases). This CDR3 comprises 15 residues. CDR1 SGHTA and CDR2 FQGTGA come from the germline V gene. DNA for the CDR3: TGTGCCAGCAGCTTAAGACAGGCCCGGGGAGGTGAGCAGTACTTT. Protein: CASSLRQARGGEQYF. The full variable domain, completed using reference TRBV7-3 and TRBJ1-6, is GAGVSQTPSNKVTEKGKYVELRCDPISGHTALYWYRQSLGQGPEFLIYFQGTGAADDSGLPNDRFFAVRPEGSVSTLKIQRTERGDSAVYLCASSLRQARGGEQYFGNGTRLTVT.

This clonotype was seen many times. The rearrangement uses TRBV27 and TRBJ2-1; TRBD2 aligns across 16 bases. The J call is doubtful: the DNA matches TRBJ2-7 better. CDR3 length: 15 residues. Germline V CDR1 and CDR2: MNHEY, SMNVEV (reference sequence). The CDR3 DNA sequence: TGTGCCAGCAGTTTATGGGGACTAGCGGGAGGGGAGCAGTACTTC. Translating it yields CASSLWGLAGGEQYF.

This clonotype is large. This chain joins TRBV7-2 and TRBJ2-6; D perhaps matches TRBD1 (6 bases). V lost 9 bases, J lost 7 bases, and 22 bases lay in between. The V gene's germline CDR1 is SGHTA and CDR2 FQGNSA. This CDR3 has 16 amino acids. This chain's CDR3 is CASTSGVGGRANVLTF. In DNA form, the CDR3 reads TGTGCCAGTACATCGGGTGTAGGGGGAAGAGCCAACGTCCTGACTTTC. The whole variable domain, filled in from reference TRBV7-2 and TRBJ2-6, reads GAGVSQSPSNKVTEKGKDVELRCDPISGHTALYWYRQSLGQGLEFLIYFQGNSAPDKSGLPSDRFSAERTGGSVSTLTIQRTQQEDSAVYLCASTSGVGGRANVLTFGAGSRLTVL.

This clonotype was seen only once. This chain connects TRBV6-2 or TRBV6-3 to TRBJ2-3, with TRBD2 as a possible D gene (6 bases). The V end was cut by 5 bases, the J end by 3 bases, with 15 bases between. Per the germline V gene, CDR1 is MNHEY and CDR2 is SVGEGT. The CDR3 has 15 amino acids. CDR3 residues: CASSDRLLATDTQYF. The CDR3 region has the DNA TGTGCCAGCAGTGATCGTTTGCTAGCGACAGATACGCAGTATTTT.

The sample holds a few counts of this clonotype. The V call is TRBV28, the J call TRBJ1-2; 8 bases fit TRBD1. The CDR3 is 12 amino acids. Germline CDR1 is MDHEN and CDR2 is SYDVKM. With V trimmed by 7 bases and J by 8 bases, 6 bases remained unmatched. In DNA form, the CDR3 reads TGTGCCAGCAACAGGGGGACGCGCGGCTACACCTTC. Protein product: CASNRGTRGYTF.

J is TRBJ2-4 and V is TRBV27, with D unclear. The CDR3 loop spans 14 amino acids. V was cut by 6 bases and J by 1 base, with 10 bases left in between. The germline gives CDR1 MNHEY, CDR2 SMNVEV (reference sequence). CDR3 residues: CASSQGRAKNIQYF. The DNA of the CDR3 is TGTGCCAGCAGCCAAGGTCGGGCCAAAAACATTCAGTACTTC.

The gene calls are TRBV9 and TRBJ1-1; D ambiguous. The CDR3 contains 15 residues. V lost 0 bases and J 3 bases, leaving 12 bases between the germline ends. CDR1 SGDLS and CDR2 YYNGEE come from the germline V gene. The CDR3 sequence: CASSVGDRVDTEAFF. The CDR3 nucleotides read TGTGCCAGCAGCGTAGGTGACCGTGTGGACACTGAAGCTTTCTTT.

Ten or more counts support this clonotype. The V gene is TRBV11-2, the J gene TRBJ2-1; D is unclear. Germline V lookup: CDR1 SGHAT, CDR2 FQNNGV. V shed 0 bases and J shed 7 bases, with 10 bases lying between them. This CDR3 comprises 14 residues. CDR3 region: CASSLERIGNEQFF. The CDR3 DNA is TGTGCCAGCAGCTTAGAACGAATTGGGAATGAGCAGTTCTTC.

This clonotype was counted only a few times. The chain carries TRBV7-2 and TRBJ2-3, with 11 nucleotides matching TRBD2. The CDR3 covers 15 residues. The germline V gene has CDR1 SGHTA and CDR2 FQGNSA. The V gene end was trimmed by 6 bases and the J gene end by 4 bases; junction bases not matched to a gene: 6. The CDR3 loop is CASSQLAGVPDTQYF. CDR3 nucleotide sequence: TGTGCCAGCAGTCAACTAGCGGGAGTCCCAGATACGCAGTATTTT.

The chain links TRBV7-6 to TRBJ2-1; D ambiguous. This CDR3 is 15 amino acids long. Germline lookup yields CDR1 SGHVS and CDR2 FNYEAQ. Trimming pared 5 bases from V and 0 bases from J, leaving 11 bases between. DNA of the CDR3: TGTGCCAGCAGCCCTACTGTACCCTCCTACAATGAGCAGTTCTTC. It encodes CASSPTVPSYNEQFF.

This clonotype was detected many times. The rearrangement links TRBV10-3 to TRBJ2-5, with D maybe TRBD2 (5 bases). Judging by the DNA end, TRBJ2-7 fits better; the J call may be wrong. The CDR3 runs 14 residues. Germline CDR1 reads ENHRY; CDR2 reads SYGVKD. The DNA of the CDR3 is TGTGCCATCAGTGAGTCGGGAGTCCCCTACGAGCAGTACTTC. This gives the protein CAISESGVPYEQYF.

The gene calls are TRBV9 and TRBJ2-4; 8 nucleotides agree with TRBD2. The DNA matches TRBJ2-7 better at its end, which makes the J call doubtful. The length of the CDR3 is 17 residues. CDR1 is SGDLS, CDR2 YYNGEE, per germline. The CDR3 region has the DNA TGTGCCAGCAGCGTAGCGGGAGGGCCCCCTTTTAACTACGAGCAGTACTTC. Translation: CASSVAGGPPFNYEQYF.

This clonotype was counted many times. The chain is built from TRBV5-4 and TRBJ2-1; 9 bases agree with TRBD2. J was trimmed by 7 bases and V by 4 bases; bases with no gene match: 12. There are 16 residues in the CDR3. Germline lookup yields CDR1 SGHNT and CDR2 YYREEE (reference sequence). The CDR3 here is CASSPGVLAGGNEQFF. CDR3 bases: TGTGCCAGCAGCCCGGGGGTACTAGCGGGCGGGAATGAGCAGTTCTTC.

The gene calls are TRBV15 and TRBJ1-4, with 8 bases lining up with TRBD1. Per the germline V gene, CDR1 is LNHNV and CDR2 is YYDKDF (reference sequence). CDR3 length equals 15 residues. Trimming at V came to 2 bases and at J to 4 bases, leaving 3 bases not matched to a gene. In DNA, the CDR3 is TGTGCCACCAGCAGAACCAGGGGGCTTAATGAAAAACTGTTTTTT. This sequence encodes CATSRTRGLNEKLFF.

This clonotype appeared many times. The rearrangement joins TRBV28 to TRBJ2-7, with D perhaps matching TRBD1 or TRBD2 (5 bases each). CDR3 length equals 17 residues. The germline gives CDR1 MDHEN, CDR2 SYDVKM. The germline V and J ends were trimmed by 5 bases and 3 bases, with 23 bases remaining between them. The CDR3 spells CASSPFWTFEGFYEQYF. The CDR3 DNA reads as TGTGCCAGCAGTCCCTTTTGGACATTCGAGGGTTTCTACGAGCAGTACTTC.

This clonotype was found many times. This chain uses TRBV7-6 with TRBJ2-2, with 7 nucleotides matching TRBD2. This CDR3 region has 16 residues. V lost 1 base to trimming and J lost 3 bases; unmatched junction nucleotides: 5. The germline CDR1 and CDR2 sequences are SGHVS and FNYEAQ. CDR3: CASSLETSSHTGELFF. The CDR3 DNA reads as TGTGCCAGCAGCTTAGAGACTAGCAGCCACACCGGGGAGCTGTTTTTT.

This clonotype was found many times. The rearrangement uses TRBV12-3 or TRBV12-4 and TRBJ2-7, with TRBD2 identical over 11 bases. CDR3 length equals 16 residues. V shed 5 bases, J shed 1 base, and the junction held 7 bases outside the gene matches. This CDR3 reads CASSAHGTSGSYEQYF. DNA of the CDR3: TGTGCCAGCAGTGCCCACGGGACTAGCGGTTCCTACGAGCAGTACTTC.

This clonotype was found many times. The chain is built from TRBV5-1 and TRBJ2-1; 14 nucleotides match TRBD2. J was trimmed by 9 bases and V by 0 bases; bases with no gene match: 2. Per germline, CDR1 SGHRS and CDR2 YFSETQ. There are 15 residues in the CDR3. Here the CDR3 reads CASSLGGTSGSEQFF. In DNA form, the CDR3 reads TGCGCCAGCAGCTTGGGCGGGACTAGCGGGAGTGAGCAGTTCTTC. Supplemented by reference TRBV5-1 and TRBJ2-1, the full variable domain reads KAGVTQTPRYLIKTRGQQVTLSCSPISGHRSVSWYQQTPGQGLQFLFEYFSETQRNKGNFPGRFSGRQFSNSRSEMNVSTLELGDSALYLCASSLGGTSGSEQFFGPGTRLTVL.

In its sample, this clonotype was seen many times. The rearrangement joins TRBV6-1 to TRBJ2-1; a possible D gene is TRBD2 (6 bases). The J call may be mistaken, given a closer DNA end match to TRBJ2-7. Germline V gene data show CDR1 as MNHNS and CDR2 as SASEGT. This CDR3 is 16 amino acids long. CDR3 residues: CASSEFGSSPYNEQYF. The DNA of the CDR3 is TGTGCCAGCAGTGAATTCGGGAGCTCGCCCTACAATGAGCAGTACTTC.

The chain joins TRBV12-3 or TRBV12-4 to TRBJ2-2; TRBD2 matches at 14 bases. Trimming cost V 5 bases and J 4 bases; bases outside gene matches: 3. The CDR3 loop spans 16 amino acids. In nucleotides, the CDR3 is TGTGCCAGCAGTCGAGGACTAGCGGGAGGCACCGGGGAGCTGTTTTTT. This gives the protein CASSRGLAGGTGELFF.

This clonotype was seen ten or more times. V gene TRBV11-2 combines with J gene TRBJ2-4, with a weak D call TRBD1 (5 bases). V lost 1 base, J lost 0 bases, and 10 bases lay in between. The CDR3 has 16 residues. The germline V gene encodes CDR1 SGHAT and CDR2 FQNNGV. CDR3 sequence: CASSLAAGAAKNIQYF. The CDR3 DNA follows: TGTGCCAGCAGCTTAGCGGCTGGGGCAGCCAAAAACATTCAGTACTTC.

The chain uses TRBV7-3 and TRBJ2-4; 8 bases align to TRBD2. The DNA matches TRBJ2-7 better at its end, which makes the J call doubtful. From germline, CDR1 is SGHTA and CDR2 FQGTGA. This CDR3 comprises 19 residues. CDR3 DNA: TGTGCCAGCAGCTCCCTTCCCCTATCTAGCGGGTCTTCACTCGACGAGCAGTACTTC. This encodes CASSSLPLSSGSSLDEQYF.

Notes on this clonotype: In this CDR3 the conserved last residue, phenylalanine or tryptophan, is missing, so a read error is likely. The DNA is omitted, as the CDR3 cannot be located on it reliably, and the CDR3 follows TCRdb's listing. The rearrangement uses TRBV12-3 or TRBV12-4 and TRBJ2-5; TRBD2, the table's D call, was not compared with the DNA. The CDR3 comprises 14 residues, both ends counted. CDR3 amino acids: CASSLDSSPLHFGN.